This T cell receptor (beta chain) appears in the sequencing data of a study of Ad26.COV2.S vaccination and SARS-CoV-2 variants (dated by TCRdb to the early 2020s). Regarding the study in general: Vaccine-arm donors were drawn from COV1001, a multicentre, randomized, double-blind, placebo-controlled phase I-IIa trial of Ad26.COV2.S in healthy adults. Ad26.COV2.S was administered intramuscularly at a dose of 5x10^10 or 1x10^11 viral particles, either as one shot or as two shots given 56 days apart. TCRbeta repertoire sequencing was used to assess the specificity and breadth of SARS-CoV-2-reactive T cell receptors after Ad26.COV2.S vaccination. A total of 32 samples were included in the TCR-sequenced set, comprising roughly 19 Ad26.COV2.S vaccine recipients, 5 placebo recipients and 8 SARS-CoV-2 convalescent individuals. Trial participants were randomized into five groups of five: low-dose or high-dose Ad26.COV2.S given once or twice, or placebo on both occasions. Blinding of investigators to trial group allocation was maintained during experiments and outcome assessment.

From the germline V gene, CDR1 is MNHEY and CDR2 is SVGAGI. Trimming at the junction amounts to 2 bases on V and 4 bases on J, and the germline ends lie 11 bases apart. CDR3 length: 14 amino acids, cysteine to phenylalanine. The entry retains the CDR3 DNA only, 42 bases that are in frame from base 1. The investigation overall reported the following: Spike-specific TCR breadth was higher in Ad26.COV2.S recipients than in placebo recipients (P = 0.0014). It was noted by the authors that total T cell responses may have been underestimated by the TCR breadth and depth analyses. After vaccination, substantial breadth of spike-specific CD8+ and CD4+ T cell responses was reported. The study was not powered for comparison of responses between vaccine doses or regimens. Comparable non-spike TCR breadth was observed between vaccine and placebo recipients, consistent with only spike being contained in the vaccine.

The sample's treatment or condition label is to be understood as: roughly 20 received Ad26.COV2.S at low or high dose, single or two shots; about five received placebo; per-sample allocation not given. Repertoires of vaccine and placebo recipients were sequenced from samples collected on day 63 after the first injection. Between 29 July and 7 August 2020, Cohort 1b enrolled fewer than 30 adults aged 18-55 years at one site in Boston, USA. Ad26.COV2.S consisted of a replication-incompetent adenovirus type 26 vector by which a prefusion-stabilized SARS-CoV-2 spike protein from the original Wuhan strain was expressed. Notes on this clone: Its specific antigen is unknown. The input lacks base qualities; no much larger clone sits a single base away.

TCRbeta CDR3 regions were sequenced with the immunoSEQ Assay. After extraction, genomic DNA underwent amplification by bias-controlled multiplex PCR, followed by high-throughput sequencing. In the source study's methods: To quantify the absolute abundance of every unique TCRbeta CDR3 region, sequences were collapsed and filtered. Usable DNA was measured by amplifying reference genes present in all nucleated cells, and TCRbeta template counts were normalized to that usable DNA to estimate T cell fraction. Repertoire TCRs were annotated as SARS-CoV-2-specific when V gene, CDR3 amino acid sequence and J gene were exactly matched to a known reactive TCR set. The reference SARS-CoV-2 TCR set was derived from MIRA and filtered for enrichment in COVID-19-positive ImmuneCODE repertoires, a step that removed public or cross-reactive TCRs. Using the MIRA antigens, annotated TCRs were further analysed by specific ORF or by position within an ORF. Breadth was defined as annotated unique rearrangements over total unique productive rearrangements; depth was the summed frequency of those rearrangements. Two-sided Wilcoxon rank-sum tests were applied when comparing TCR breadth between groups. Held by TCRdb, this immuneACCESS table contains in-frame sequences only and omits some clones. Under half of the omission traces to an unresolved V gene where checked; the cause of the rest is unknown. D and trimming were read from the DNA, whereas the V and J calls and clone size are those reported in that table. This sample holds around 300,000 clones; around 90% were observed only once. The ten top clones hold around 5.5% of the sample.

This specimen consisted of peripheral blood, obtained in a trial of Ad26.COV2.S vaccine versus placebo. Recombination linked TRBV6-5 to TRBJ2-5; perhaps TRBD1 is the D gene, with 5 bases matching. The TCR sequence derives from a person between 18 and 65 years old who received the Ad26.COV2.S COVID-19 vaccine or a placebo. For the CDR3, the sequence is CASSYDFRGETQYF. DNA sequence: TGTGCCAGCAGTTACGATTTTAGGGGAGAGACCCAGTACTTC.